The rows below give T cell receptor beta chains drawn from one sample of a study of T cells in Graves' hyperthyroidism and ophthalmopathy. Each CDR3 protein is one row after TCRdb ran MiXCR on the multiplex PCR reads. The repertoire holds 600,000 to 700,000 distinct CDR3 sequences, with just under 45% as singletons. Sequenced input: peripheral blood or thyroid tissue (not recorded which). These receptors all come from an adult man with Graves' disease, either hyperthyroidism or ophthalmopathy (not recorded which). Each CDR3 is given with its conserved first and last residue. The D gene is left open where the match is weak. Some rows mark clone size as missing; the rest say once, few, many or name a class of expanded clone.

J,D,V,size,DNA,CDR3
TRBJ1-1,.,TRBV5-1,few,TGTGCCAGCAGCCTCGAACAGGGTAAAGCTTTCTTT,CASSLEQGKAFF
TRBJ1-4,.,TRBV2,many,TGTGCCAGCATGAGGGACTCTAATGAAAAACTGTTTTTT,CASMRDSNEKLFF
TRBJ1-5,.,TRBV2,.,TGTGCCAGCAGTTTCGGGTTTAGCAATCAGCCCCAGCATTTT,CASSFGFSNQPQHF
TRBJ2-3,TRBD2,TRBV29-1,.,TGCAGCGTTCGGACTAGCGGGGAGCACACAGATACGCAGTATTTT,CSVRTSGEHTDTQYF
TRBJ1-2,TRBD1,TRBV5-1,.,TGCGCCAGCAGCTGGGGACAGGGGGCCCACTATGGCTACACCTTC,CASSWGQGAHYGYTF
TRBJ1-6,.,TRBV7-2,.,TGTGCCAGCAGCGTGAGCACTAGTTCCTATAATTCACCCCTCCACTTT,CASSVSTSSYNSPLHF
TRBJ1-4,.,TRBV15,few,TGTGCCACCAGCAGAGAGGTTGCGTGGGGTGGAGATGAAAAACTGTTTTTT,CATSREVAWGGDEKLFF
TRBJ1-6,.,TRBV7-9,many,TGTGCCAGCAGCTTAGAGGGGGGGACGCTTTCACCCCTCCACTTT,CASSLEGGTLSPLHF
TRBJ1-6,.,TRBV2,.,TGTGCCAGCAGTTTAAAGTGGGGCGCTACCCCTTCAAATTCACCCCTCCACTTT,CASSLKWGATPSNSPLHF
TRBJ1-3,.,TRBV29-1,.,TGCAGCGTTGACCCCCAGGCGAACACCATATATTTT,CSVDPQANTIYF
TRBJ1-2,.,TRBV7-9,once,TGTGCCAGCTCCCCAAGTCACGGGCTCGGGGGCTACACCTTC,CASSPSHGLGGYTF
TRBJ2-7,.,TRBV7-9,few,TGTGCCAGCAGCTTATCGACCCCAGATGTCTACGAGCAGTACTTC,CASSLSTPDVYEQYF
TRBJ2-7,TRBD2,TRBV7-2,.,TGTGCCAGCAGCCCTAGCACTAGCGGGCCGGCCCTCTCCTACGAGCAGTACTTC,CASSPSTSGPALSYEQYF
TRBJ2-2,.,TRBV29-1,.,TGCAGCGTTGATGACTGGTACACCGGGGAGCTGTTTTTT,CSVDDWYTGELFF
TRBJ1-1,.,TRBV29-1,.,TGCAGCGTCCAAACCCCCGGGACGGTGAACGCTGAAGCTTTCTTT,CSVQTPGTVNAEAFF
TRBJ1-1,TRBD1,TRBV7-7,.,TGTGCTAGTCCCGACAGGGTTGAAGCTTTCTTT,CASPDRVEAFF
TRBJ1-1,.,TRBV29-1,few,TGCAGCGTTGGGACAGCCAGGATGAACACTGAAGCTTTCTTT,CSVGTARMNTEAFF
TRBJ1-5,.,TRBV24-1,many,TGTGCCACCAGTGAAGGGGAACAAGGGCAGCCCCAGCATTTT,CATSEGEQGQPQHF
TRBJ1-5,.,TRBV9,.,TGTGCCAGCAGCGTACCGGGGGCGGGCAATCAGCCCCAGCATTTT,CASSVPGAGNQPQHF
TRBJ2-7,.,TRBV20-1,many,TGCAGTGCGAAAGTAGCGGACAACTCCTACGAGCAGTACTTC,CSAKVADNSYEQYF
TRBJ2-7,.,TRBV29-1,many,TGCAGCGTTGATAGGGGATACGAGCAGTACTTC,CSVDRGYEQYF
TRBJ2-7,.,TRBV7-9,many,TGTGCCAGCAGATCCGACAGATACGAGCAGTACTTC,CASRSDRYEQYF
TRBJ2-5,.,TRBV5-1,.,TGCGCCAACAGCTTTTCCGAGGAGGTACGAGAGACCCAGTACTTC,CANSFSEEVRETQYF
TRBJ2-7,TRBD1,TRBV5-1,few,TGCGCCAGCAGCTTATGGGACAGCGCGTACGAGCAGTACTTC,CASSLWDSAYEQYF
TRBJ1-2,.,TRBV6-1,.,TGTGCCAGCAGCCCTGACCCTGCTCCGGGACCGAGTGGCTACACCTTC,CASSPDPAPGPSGYTF
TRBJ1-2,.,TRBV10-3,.,TGTGCCATCAGTTTACGGCCCCGGAAAGGCTACACCTTC,CAISLRPRKGYTF
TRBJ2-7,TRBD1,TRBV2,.,TGTGCCAGCAGCGGACAGGTCACCTACGAGCAGTACTTC,CASSGQVTYEQYF
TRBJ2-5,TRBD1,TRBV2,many,TGTGCCAGCACCGCAGGGGGCGTGGAGACCCAGTACTTC,CASTAGGVETQYF
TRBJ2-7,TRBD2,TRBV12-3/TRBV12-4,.,TGTGCCAGCAGTTTAGTGCGGACTAGCGGGGGGGCCGGGGGCGAGCAGTACTTC,CASSLVRTSGGAGGEQYF
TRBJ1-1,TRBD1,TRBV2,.,TGTGCCAGCAGCGTCGGACAGGGTGAAGCTTTCTTT,CASSVGQGEAFF
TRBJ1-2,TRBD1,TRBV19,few,TGTGCCAGTAGTACGGGGACAGGGGGCGCTTCCTATGGCTACACCTTC,CASSTGTGGASYGYTF
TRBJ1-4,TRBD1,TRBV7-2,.,TGTGCCAGCAGCTTAGGGGTACAGGGGGGCCCCAAGTTTTTT,CASSLGVQGGPKFF
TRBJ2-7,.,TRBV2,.,TGTGCCAGCAGTCCGCGGTTGGGCGAGCAGTACTTC,CASSPRLGEQYF
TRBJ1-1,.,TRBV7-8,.,TGTGCCAGCAAACACTCAGGGGTTATGAACACTGAAGCTTTCTTT,CASKHSGVMNTEAFF
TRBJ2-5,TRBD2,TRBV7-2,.,TGTGCCAGCAGCCGCGGGGGGGGGTGGTTC,CASSRGGGWF
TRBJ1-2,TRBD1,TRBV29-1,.,TGCAGCGTTCTTACAGGGGAGAGAGGCTACACCTTC,CSVLTGERGYTF
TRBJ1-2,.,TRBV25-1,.,TGTGCCAGCGCAACCCCGATTCTAAGTGGCTACACCTTC,CASATPILSGYTF
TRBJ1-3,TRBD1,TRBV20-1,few,TGCAGTGCTAGAAACTCCGGACAGGGGGGCTTTGGAAACACCATATATTTT,CSARNSGQGGFGNTIYF
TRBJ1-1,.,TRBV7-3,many,TGTGCCAGCAGCTTAGAATATAACACTGAAGCTTTCTTT,CASSLEYNTEAFF
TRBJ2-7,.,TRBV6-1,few,TGTGCCAGCACCCAGACTAGCTACGAGCAGTACTTC,CASTQTSYEQYF
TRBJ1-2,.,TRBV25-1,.,TGTGCCAGCAGTCCGAACTTTGGGACGGAGAACTATGGCTACACCTTC,CASSPNFGTENYGYTF
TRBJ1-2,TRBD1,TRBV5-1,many,TGCGCCAGCAGCTTGGGTGGACAGGGACTGGGCCATGGCTACACCTTC,CASSLGGQGLGHGYTF
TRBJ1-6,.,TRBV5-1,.,TGCGCCAGCAGCTTGGATGAGGGGTACAGTTCACCCCTCCACTTT,CASSLDEGYSSPLHF
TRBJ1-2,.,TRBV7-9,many,TGTGCCAGCAGCCGAGGACGAGGCGGCTACACCTTC,CASSRGRGGYTF
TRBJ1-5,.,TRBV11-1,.,TGTGCCAGCAGCTTAGAGAGGGCAGGGCCCGATAGCAATCAGCCCCAGCATTTT,CASSLERAGPDSNQPQHF
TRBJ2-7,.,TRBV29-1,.,TGCAGCGTTGGGGCGGGGATTACCTACGAGCAGTACTTC,CSVGAGITYEQYF